This T cell receptor (beta chain) came from a study of cytomegalovirus exposure and HLA in healthy donors. This clone was found once. Its antigen is not known. PCR used 60 Vbeta primers and 13 Jbeta primers. TCRdb's table, derived via immunoSEQ multiplex PCR, lists solely in-frame clones and lacks some. The table records about 96,000 clones, more than 65% of them present only once. General study results and limits: Immune exposure information available was restricted to CMV serostatus. Cytomegalovirus association was assigned to approximately 180 TCR beta chains.

Germline CDR1 is MDHEN and CDR2 is SYDVKM. The V gene lost 1 base and the J gene lost 7 bases, with 7 bases spanning the gap. This CDR3 is built from 12 residues. The TCR sequence derives from a man in his thirties or forties in good health and CMV-seronegative. The J gene is TRBJ1-1, the V gene TRBV28; D uncertain. Sequencing was done on a sample of PBMCs. CDR3 in amino acids: CASSLSGIEAFF. In nucleotides, the CDR3 is TGTGCCAGCAGTTTATCGGGAATTGAAGCTTTCTTT.